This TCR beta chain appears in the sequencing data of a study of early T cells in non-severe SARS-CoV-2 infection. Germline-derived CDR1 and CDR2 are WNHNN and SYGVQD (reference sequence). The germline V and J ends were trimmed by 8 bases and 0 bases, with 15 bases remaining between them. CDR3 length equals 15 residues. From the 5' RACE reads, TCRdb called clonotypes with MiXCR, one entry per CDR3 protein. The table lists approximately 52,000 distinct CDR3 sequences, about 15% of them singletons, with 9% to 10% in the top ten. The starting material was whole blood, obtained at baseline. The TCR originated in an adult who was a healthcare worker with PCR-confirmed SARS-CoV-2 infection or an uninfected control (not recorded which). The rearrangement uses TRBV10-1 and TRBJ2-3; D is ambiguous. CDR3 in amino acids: CASGVEVTSTDTQYF. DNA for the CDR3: TGCGCCAGCGGGGTTGAAGTTACTAGCACAGATACGCAGTATTTT.